Listed below are T cell receptor beta chains from one sample, sequenced in a study of CD8+CD57+ T cells in acquired aplastic anemia. TCRdb processed the reads anew with MiXCR; each CDR3 protein has one entry. Of approximately 260,000 distinct CDR3 sequences listed, 82% are singletons. The specimen sequenced was sorted CD4+, CD8+, or CD8+CD57+ T cells (not recorded which) from PBMCs. Receptors were obtained from a human donor with aplastic anemia. The CDR3 runs from the conserved cysteine through the conserved F or W. Each record gives: D gene, V gene, clone size, J gene, CDR3 protein, CDR3 DNA. The D gene is left open where the match is weak. Clone size is stated in some rows and not others, as once, few, many or a class when expanded.

>-|TRBV7-8|-|TRBJ1-6
CASSSGVTGGQFHF
TGTGCCAGCAGCTCCGGGGTTACGGGTGGACAGTTCCACTTT
>-|TRBV7-8|few|TRBJ2-3
CASSFGGAPDTQF
TGTGCCAGCAGCTTCGGGGGCGCTCCCGATACGCAGTTT
>-|TRBV7-3|-|TRBJ2-3
CASSSAGTSGKQYF
TGTGCCAGCAGCTCTGCGGGGACTTCCGGTAAGCAGTATTTT
>-|TRBV7-9|-|TRBJ1-2
CASSRAGGRDTQYDGYTF
TGTGCCAGCAGCAGAGCTGGAGGTCGGGATACACAGTATGATGGCTACACCTTC
>-|TRBV7-6|-|TRBJ2-7
CASSSDNGLSPQHF
TGTGCCAGCAGCTCGGACAACGGACTTTCACCCCAGCACTTC
>TRBD1|TRBV5-1|once|TRBJ1-3
CASSRQGDSGNTIYF
TGCGCCAGCAGCCGACAGGGGGACTCTGGAAACACCATATATTTT
>-|TRBV7-9|-|TRBJ1-2
CASSLTAGALYFGTF
TGTGCCAGCAGCTTAACAGCCGGGGCGCTGTATTTTGGAACCTTC
>-|TRBV25-1|-|TRBJ2-7
CASSEADRSYEQYF
TGTGCCAGCAGTGAGGCTGACAGGTCGTACGAGCAGTACTTC
>-|TRBV7-9|-|TRBJ2-1
CASSQGGEVGQDEQFF
TGTGCCAGCAGCCAGGGGGGCGAAGTCGGTCAGGATGAGCAGTTCTTC
>-|TRBV10-1|-|TRBJ2-5
CASSGQVRETQYF
TGCGCCAGCAGTGGACAGGTCAGGGAGACCCAGTACTTC
>-|TRBV11-3|-|TRBJ2-3
CASSLQDRGPDTQYF
TGTGCCAGCAGCCTACAGGACAGAGGACCAGATACGCAGTATTTT
>TRBD1|TRBV9|-|TRBJ2-3
CASSLRQGGDTEDF
TGTGCCAGCAGCCTACGACAGGGTGGGGACACCGAGGATTTT
>-|TRBV13|-|TRBJ1-1
CTSSSDRRKNTEAFF
TGTACTAGCAGCAGTGATCGGCGAAAGAACACTGAAGCTTTCTTT
>-|TRBV13|-|TRBJ2-1
CASSIYLCSVDPPGPYRNEQFF
-
>-|TRBV19|-|TRBJ2-7
CASSTRLGGFTYEQYF
TGTGCCAGTAGTACTAGGTTGGGCGGTTTCACCTACGAGCAGTACTTC
>-|TRBV7-9|-|TRBJ1-6
CASSLGGRSNSPLHF
TGTGCCAGCAGCTTAGGGGGTAGGTCTAATTCACCCCTCCACTTT
>-|TRBV7-8|-|TRBJ2-7
CASSITGSSDAQYF
TGTGCCAGCAGTATCACCGGAAGCTCCGACGCGCAGTACTTC
>TRBD2|TRBV6-6|-|TRBJ2-2
CASSPGLAGSNTGELFF
TGTGCCAGCAGTCCGGGACTAGCGGGTTCGAACACCGGGGAGCTGTTTTTT
>-|TRBV7-8|-|TRBJ2-3
CASGDGGTDNQYF
TGTGCCAGCGGCGACGGGGGCACAGATAATCAGTATTTT
>TRBD2|TRBV7-9|-|TRBJ2-5
CASSFRRSGGSEEF
TGTGCCAGCAGCTTTCGCAGAAGCGGGGGGAGCGAGGAGTTC
>-|TRBV15|once|TRBJ2-5
CATSRDRQQENEYF
TGTGCCACCAGCAGAGACAGACAGCAAGAGAATGAGTACTTC
>-|TRBV9|-|TRBJ2-1
CASGQGGENRLFEQFF
TGTGCCAGCGGGCAGGGGGGCGAAAACCGGCTTTTTGAGCAGTTCTTC
>-|TRBV7-3|-|TRBJ1-2
CASSSEGTWGETQTF
TGTGCCAGCAGCTCAGAGGGGACCTGGGGAGAGACCCAGACCTTC
>-|TRBV7-9|-|TRBJ2-3
CASSFGGGPEAQFF
TGTGCCAGCAGCTTCGGAGGAGGGCCCGAAGCTCAGTTTTTT
>-|TRBV11-2|-|TRBJ2-5
CAGRWGGGTQYF
TGTGCCGGCCGCTGGGGTGGGGGGACCCAGTACTTC
>-|TRBV2|-|TRBJ2-7
CASSVGGGDKQYF
TGTGCCAGCAGCGTCGGGGGAGGGGACAAGCAGTACTTT
>TRBD1|TRBV6-2/TRBV6-3|once|TRBJ1-2
CASSYRDRGLDYGYTF
TGTGCCAGCAGTTACCGGGACAGGGGCTTGGACTATGGCTACACCTTC
>TRBD1|TRBV5-6|-|TRBJ2-2
CASSGEGGNTGELFF
TGTGCCAGCAGCGGTGAAGGGGGCAACACCGGGGAGCTGTTTTTT
>-|TRBV7-8|-|TRBJ2-1
CASSDAGGPETLF
TGTGCCAGCAGCGATGCAGGAGGCCCCGAGACGCTGTTC
>-|TRBV11-3|-|TRBJ2-7
CASSVRYERYERYF
TGTGCCAGCAGCGTCAGGTACGAGCGGTACGAGCGGTACTTC
>TRBD1|TRBV19|-|TRBJ2-1
CASSGTGKTSNEQFF
TGTGCCAGTAGTGGGACAGGGAAGACTTCCAATGAGCAGTTCTTC
>-|TRBV2|many|TRBJ2-3
CASSDGGIHAQFF
TGTGCCAGCAGTGATGGGGGGATACATGCGCAGTTTTTC
>-|TRBV9|-|TRBJ1-2
CASSVRGHYGYTF
TGTGCCAGCAGCGTCAGGGGACACTATGGCTACACCTTC
>-|TRBV7-3|-|TRBJ2-5
CASSLQGGARETQYF
TGTGCCAGCAGCCTACAAGGGGGGGCTAGGGAGACCCAGTACTTC
>-|TRBV2|-|TRBJ2-3
CASGDGCRDTQYF
TGTGCCAGCGGGGACGGGTGTAGAGATACGCAGTATTTT
>-|TRBV9|-|TRBJ1-2
CASSVGSDTQYFYPF
TGTGCCAGCAGCGTAGGGTCAGATACGCAGTATTTTTACCCATTC
>-|TRBV7-2|-|TRBJ1-5
CASSSLNGQPQHF
TGTGCCAGCAGCTCCCTCAATGGACAGCCCCAGCATTTT
>TRBD2|TRBV7-2|few|TRBJ2-7
CASSLVAGGGYEQYF
TGTGCCAGCAGCTTAGTGGCGGGAGGGGGCTACGAGCAGTACTTC
>-|TRBV20-1|many|TRBJ2-1
CSASKDPRNEQFF
TGCAGTGCCTCCAAAGACCCGAGAAATGAGCAGTTCTTC
>-|TRBV5-4|once|TRBJ2-5
CAGQAGRETQYF
TGTGCCGGCCAGGCGGGAAGGGAGACCCAGTACTTC
>-|TRBV7-6|-|TRBJ1-2
CASSLAQEGKVSQYTF
TGTGCCAGCAGCTTAGCCCAGGAGGGAAAAGTATCCCAGTACACCTTC
>-|TRBV5-6|-|TRBJ2-1
CASSLEGRQLF
TGTGCCAGCAGCTTGGAGGGTAGACAGCTCTTC
>TRBD1|TRBV7-2|-|TRBJ1-1
CASSQDGTGKTNAFF
TGCGCCAGCAGCCAAGACGGGACAGGGAAGACAAACGCTTTCTTT
>TRBD1|TRBV5-4|-|TRBJ1-2
CASSMGQGADYGYTF
TGTGCCAGCAGCATGGGACAGGGCGCCGACTATGGCTACACCTTC
>TRBD1|TRBV10-2|-|TRBJ2-7
CASSEGTGAGEQYF
TGCGCCAGCAGTGAGGGGACAGGGGCGGGCGAGCAGTACTTC
>-|TRBV5-6|-|TRBJ1-1
CASSKRVAEAFF
TGTGCCAGCAGCAAGAGGGTGGCTGAAGCTTTCTTT
>-|TRBV7-9|-|TRBJ2-5
CASSLAHGAQVIEYF
TGTGCCAGCAGCTTAGCCCACGGGGCGCAGGTGATTGAGTACTTC
>-|TRBV11-2|few|TRBJ2-4
CASGLDLKVQYF
TGTGCCAGCGGCTTAGATCTGAAAGTTCAGTACTTC
>-|TRBV9|-|TRBJ2-1
CASSVYQNSYYEQFF
TGTGCCAGCAGCGTATACCAGAACTCTTACTACGAGCAGTTCTTC
>-|TRBV7-9|-|TRBJ1-2
CASSFGGGSVYDDTF
-